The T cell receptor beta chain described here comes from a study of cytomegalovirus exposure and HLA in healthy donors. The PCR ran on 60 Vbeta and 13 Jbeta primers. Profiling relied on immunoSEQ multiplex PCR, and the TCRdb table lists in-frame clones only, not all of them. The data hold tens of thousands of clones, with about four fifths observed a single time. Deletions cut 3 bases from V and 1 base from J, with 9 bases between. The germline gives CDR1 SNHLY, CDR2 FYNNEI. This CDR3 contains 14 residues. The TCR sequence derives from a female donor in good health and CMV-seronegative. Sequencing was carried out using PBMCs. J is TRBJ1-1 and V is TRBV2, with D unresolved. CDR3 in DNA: TGTGCCAGCAGTGAGCGGTCCCGGAACACTGAAGCTTTCTTT. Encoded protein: CASSERSRNTEAFF.